A single sample is the source of the 5 T cell receptor beta chains below, sequenced in a study of identical twins. TCRdb independently ran MiXCR on the 5' RACE reads; one entry per CDR3 protein. This sample has around 550,000 distinct CDR3 sequences, with roughly 15% found just once. The same data also went into a second study, on yellow fever vaccine responses in identical twins.

Input material: CD4+ T cells sorted from blood. These receptors were taken from a woman aged 18 to 35 in good health.

The table lists this clonotype with a few counts. The rearrangement uses TRBV27 and TRBJ2-2, with unresolved D. V was shortened by 5 bases and J by 6 bases, with 10 bases between the two germline ends. Per germline, CDR1 MNHEY and CDR2 SMNVEV (reference sequence). The CDR3 runs 13 residues. CDR3 coding DNA: TGTGCCAGCAGTCCAACCCAGGCCGGGGAGCTGTTTTTT. Translation gives CASSPTQAGELFF.

This clonotype was detected a few times. J is TRBJ2-5 and V is TRBV5-1; 9 nucleotides match TRBD2. Germline-derived CDR1 and CDR2 are SGHRS and YFSETQ. The V gene end was trimmed by 4 bases and the J gene end by 5 bases; junction bases not matched to a gene: 18. CDR3 size: 18 residues. This chain's CDR3 is CASSPRPPSGIMWETQYF. Written as DNA, the CDR3 is TGCGCCAGCAGCCCGCGTCCACCTAGCGGGATTATGTGGGAGACCCAGTACTTC.

The chain uses TRBV12-5 and TRBJ2-1; maybe TRBD1 (5 bases). V was trimmed by 0 bases and J by 11 bases, leaving 11 bases between them. The CDR3 is 13 amino acids. The V gene's germline CDR1 is LGHNT and CDR2 FRNRAP. DNA of the CDR3: TGTGCTAGTGGTTTGGTGGCTGACAGAAAGCAGTTCTTC. This codes for CASGLVADRKQFF. Combining the CDR3 with reference TRBV12-5 and TRBJ2-1 gives the whole variable domain DARVTQTPRHKVTEMGQEVTMRCQPILGHNTVFWYRQTMMQGLELLAYFRNRAPLDDSGMPKDRFSAEMPDATLATLKIQPSEPRDSAVYFCASGLVADRKQFFGPGTRLTVL.

This clonotype was detected only a few times. The V gene is TRBV14, the J gene TRBJ2-2; possibly TRBD2 for D (6 bases). Between the trimmed V and J ends, which lost 4 bases and 0 bases, there was a span of 12 bases. The germline V gene encodes CDR1 SGHDN and CDR2 FVKESK. There are 16 residues in the CDR3. The chain's CDR3 is CASSRFSGANTGELFF. As DNA, the CDR3 is TGTGCCAGCAGCCGCTTTAGCGGAGCGAACACCGGGGAGCTGTTTTTT.

The CDR3 is CSALGGRETQYF. CDR3 in DNA: TGCAGTGCTTTAGGGGGTCGGGAGACCCAGTACTTC. The rearrangement links TRBV20-1 to TRBJ2-5; tentative D call: TRBD1 (6 bases). The CDR3 sequence is 12 residues long. Trimming took 5 bases from V and 5 from J, leaving 12 bases between them. The V gene's germline CDR1 is DFQATT and CDR2 SNEGSKA (reference sequence).